This TCR beta chain was observed in a study of PD-L1 blockade in urothelial cancer. This clone is a singleton in its sample. V was clipped by 0 bases and J by 5 bases, with 11 bases between them. The CDR3 is made up of 14 amino acids. The germline V gene has CDR1 LGHNA and CDR2 YNFKEQ. Method: immunoSEQ multiplex PCR; TCRdb's copy keeps in-frame clones and lacks some. The table records tens of thousands of clones, nearly 90% of them present only once. This sequence was found in a woman aged 55-69 years with urothelial cancer. Sequencing used PBMCs, obtained around atezolizumab (anti-PD-L1) treatment. V is TRBV4-2 and J is TRBJ2-7; weak D call: TRBD2 (6 bases). The CDR3 is CASSQDRRGDEQYF. CDR3 DNA sequence: TGTGCCAGCAGCCAAGATCGGAGGGGCGACGAGCAGTACTTC.